The present T cell receptor beta chain was sequenced within a study of cytomegalovirus exposure and HLA in healthy donors. J gave up 6 bases and V 5 bases, and 9 bases lay outside the gene matches. The CDR3 extends over 14 amino acids. Germline V gene sequence: CDR1 SNHLY, CDR2 FYNNEI. Study-wide results and caveats: A list of more than 150 TCR beta chains associated with cytomegalovirus was given. A few CMV-associated chains proved CMV antigen-specific in vitro.

The protocol was immunoSEQ multiplex PCR, while the TCRdb copy is restricted to in-frame clones and leaves out a portion. The table has about 110,000 clones, around 85% seen once; the top ten hold around 3%. Concerning this clone itself: The antigen is undetermined.

The receptor comes from a woman between 18 and 30 years old in good health and CMV-seronegative. The chain carries TRBV2 and TRBJ1-1; TRBD1 agrees at 7 bases. The specimen was PBMCs. This CDR3 reads CASSHAGGQSEAFF. In nucleotides, the CDR3 is TGTGCCAGCAGTCACGCGGGGGGACAGTCTGAAGCTTTCTTT. The full variable domain, its missing parts supplied by reference TRBV2 and TRBJ1-1, is EPEVTQTPSHQVTQMGQEVILRCVPISNHLYFYWYRQILGQKVEFLVSFYNNEISEKSEIFDDQFSVERPDGSNFTLKIRSTKLEDSAMYFCASSHAGGQSEAFFGQGTRLTVV.